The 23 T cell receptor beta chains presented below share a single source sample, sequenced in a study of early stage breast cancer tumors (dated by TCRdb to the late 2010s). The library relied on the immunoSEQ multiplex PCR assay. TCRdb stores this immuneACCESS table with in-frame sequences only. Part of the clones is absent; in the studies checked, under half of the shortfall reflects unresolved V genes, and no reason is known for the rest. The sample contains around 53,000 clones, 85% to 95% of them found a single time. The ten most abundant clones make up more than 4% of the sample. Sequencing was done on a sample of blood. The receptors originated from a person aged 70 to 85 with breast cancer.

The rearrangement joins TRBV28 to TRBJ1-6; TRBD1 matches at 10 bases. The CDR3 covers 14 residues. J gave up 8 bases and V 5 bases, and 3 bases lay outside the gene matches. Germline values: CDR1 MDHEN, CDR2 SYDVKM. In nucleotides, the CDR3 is TGTGCCAGCAGTCGGGGGACAGGGGATTCACCCCTCCACTTT. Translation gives CASSRGTGDSPLHF. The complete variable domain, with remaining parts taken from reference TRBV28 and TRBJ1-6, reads DVKVTQSSRYLVKRTGEKVFLECVQDMDHENMFWYRQDPGLGLRLIYFSYDVKMKEKGDIPEGYSVSREKKERFSLILESASTNQTSMYLCASSRGTGDSPLHFGNGTRLTVT.

CDR3 sequence (DNA): TGTGCCACCAGCCCCAGCAGGGGGCCGAACACTGAAGCTTTCTTT. Translated: CATSPSRGPNTEAFF. This chain connects TRBV15 to TRBJ1-1, with 8 bases aligning to TRBD1. Germline V gene sequence: CDR1 LNHNV, CDR2 YYDKDF (reference sequence). This CDR3 is built from 15 residues. Trimming took 5 bases from V and 1 from J; bases not matched to a gene: 6.

The DNA of the CDR3 is TGTGCCAGCAGCCAAGATACGGGGGGCGGGACAGGGGGCACTGAAGCTTTCTTT. Translating it yields CASSQDTGGGTGGTEAFF. The chain recombines TRBV4-2 with TRBJ1-1; 11 bases agree with TRBD1. The germline V gene has CDR1 LGHNA and CDR2 YNFKEQ. This CDR3 is built from 18 residues. The V gene end was trimmed by 0 bases and the J gene end by 4 bases; junction bases not matched to a gene: 10.

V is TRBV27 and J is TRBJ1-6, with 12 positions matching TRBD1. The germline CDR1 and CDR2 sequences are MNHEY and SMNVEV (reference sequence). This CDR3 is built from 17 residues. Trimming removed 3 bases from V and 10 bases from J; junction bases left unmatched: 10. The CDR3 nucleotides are TGTGCCAGCAGTTTGGTACAGGGACAGGGGGCCGTGTCACCCCTCCACTTT. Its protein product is CASSLVQGQGAVSPLHF.

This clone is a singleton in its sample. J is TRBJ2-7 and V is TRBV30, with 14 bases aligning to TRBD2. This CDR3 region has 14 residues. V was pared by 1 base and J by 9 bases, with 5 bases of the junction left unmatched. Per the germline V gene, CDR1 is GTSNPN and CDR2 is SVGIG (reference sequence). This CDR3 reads CAWSEGLAGEGQYF. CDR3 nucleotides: TGTGCCTGGAGTGAGGGACTAGCGGGAGAAGGGCAGTACTTC.

CDR3 protein: CASSPVATNEKLFF. CDR3 DNA: TGTGCCAGCAGCCCCGTTGCAACTAATGAAAAACTGTTTTTT. V and J are TRBV5-5 and TRBJ1-4; no clear D gene. The CDR3 is 14 residues long. The germline V gene encodes CDR1 SGHKS and CDR2 YYEKEE (reference sequence). Trimming took 4 bases from V and 0 from J, leaving 7 bases between them.

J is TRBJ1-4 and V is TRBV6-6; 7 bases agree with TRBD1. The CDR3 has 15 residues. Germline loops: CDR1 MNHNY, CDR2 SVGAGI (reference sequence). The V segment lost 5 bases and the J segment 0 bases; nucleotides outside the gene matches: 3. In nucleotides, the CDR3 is TGTGCCAGCAGTCCAGGGACAGCAACTAATGAAAAACTGTTTTTT. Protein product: CASSPGTATNEKLFF.

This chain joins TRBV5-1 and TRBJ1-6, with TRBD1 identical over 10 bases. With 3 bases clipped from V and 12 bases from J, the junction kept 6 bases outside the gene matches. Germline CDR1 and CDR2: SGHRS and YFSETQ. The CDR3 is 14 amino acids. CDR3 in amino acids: CASSWSGQGGPLHF. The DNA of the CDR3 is TGCGCCAGCAGCTGGTCTGGACAGGGGGGACCCCTCCACTTT.

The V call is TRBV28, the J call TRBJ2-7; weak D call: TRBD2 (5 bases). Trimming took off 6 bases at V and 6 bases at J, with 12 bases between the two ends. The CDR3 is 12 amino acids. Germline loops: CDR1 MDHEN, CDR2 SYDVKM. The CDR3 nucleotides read TGTGCCAGCAGCCGGCTTGGGAGCGAGCAGTACTTC. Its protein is CASSRLGSEQYF.

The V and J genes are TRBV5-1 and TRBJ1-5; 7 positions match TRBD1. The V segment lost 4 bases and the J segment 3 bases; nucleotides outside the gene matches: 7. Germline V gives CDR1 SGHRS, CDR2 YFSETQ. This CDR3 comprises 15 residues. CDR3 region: CASSASQGPNQPQHF. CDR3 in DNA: TGCGCCAGCAGCGCATCACAGGGGCCCAATCAGCCCCAGCATTTT.

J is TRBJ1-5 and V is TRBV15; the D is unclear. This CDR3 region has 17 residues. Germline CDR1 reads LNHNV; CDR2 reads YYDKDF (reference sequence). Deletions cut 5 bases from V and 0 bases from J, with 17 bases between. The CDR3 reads CATSGGFRGYSNQPQHF. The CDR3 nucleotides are TGTGCCACCAGCGGCGGCTTCCGAGGGTATAGCAATCAGCCCCAGCATTTT.

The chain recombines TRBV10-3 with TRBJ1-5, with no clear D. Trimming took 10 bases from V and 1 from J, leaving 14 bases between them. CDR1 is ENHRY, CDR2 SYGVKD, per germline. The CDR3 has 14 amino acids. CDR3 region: CATEDGGSNQPQHF. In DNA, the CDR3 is TGTGCCACCGAGGACGGAGGGAGCAATCAGCCCCAGCATTTT.

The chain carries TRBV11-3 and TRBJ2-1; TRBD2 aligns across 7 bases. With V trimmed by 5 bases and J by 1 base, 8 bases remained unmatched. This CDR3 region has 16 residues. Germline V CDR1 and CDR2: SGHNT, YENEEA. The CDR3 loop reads CASSHGTNPSYNEQFF. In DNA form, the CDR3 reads TGTGCCAGCAGCCACGGGACTAACCCATCCTACAATGAGCAGTTCTTC.

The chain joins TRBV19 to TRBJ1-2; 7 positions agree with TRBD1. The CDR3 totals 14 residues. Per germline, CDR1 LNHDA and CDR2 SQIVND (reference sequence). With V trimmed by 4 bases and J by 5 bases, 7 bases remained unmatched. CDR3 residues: CASSTRTGVYGYTF. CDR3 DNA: TGTGCCAGTAGTACACGGACAGGAGTTTATGGCTACACCTTC.

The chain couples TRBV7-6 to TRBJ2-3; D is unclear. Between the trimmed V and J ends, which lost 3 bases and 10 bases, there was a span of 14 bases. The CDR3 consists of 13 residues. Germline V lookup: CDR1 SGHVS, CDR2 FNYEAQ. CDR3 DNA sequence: TGTGCCAGCAGCTTGCCTCCACCTGGAGCGCAGTATTTT. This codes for CASSLPPPGAQYF.

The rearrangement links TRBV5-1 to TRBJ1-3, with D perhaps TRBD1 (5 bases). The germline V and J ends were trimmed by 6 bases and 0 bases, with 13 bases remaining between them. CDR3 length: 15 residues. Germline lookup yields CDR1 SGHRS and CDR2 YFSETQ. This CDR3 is CASKSGILSGNTIYF. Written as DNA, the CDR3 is TGCGCCAGCAAATCAGGGATACTCTCTGGAAACACCATATATTTT.

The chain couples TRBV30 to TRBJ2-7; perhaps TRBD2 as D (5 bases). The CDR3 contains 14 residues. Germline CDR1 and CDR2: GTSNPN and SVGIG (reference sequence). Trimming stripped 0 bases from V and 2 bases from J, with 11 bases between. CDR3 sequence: CAWSVPAETYEQYF. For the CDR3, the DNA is TGTGCCTGGAGTGTCCCAGCGGAGACCTACGAGCAGTACTTC.

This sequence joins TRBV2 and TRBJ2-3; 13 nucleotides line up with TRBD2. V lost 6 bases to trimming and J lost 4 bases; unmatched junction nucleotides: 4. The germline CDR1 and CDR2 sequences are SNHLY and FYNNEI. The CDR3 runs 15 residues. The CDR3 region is CASSYGLAGADTQYF. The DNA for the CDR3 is TGTGCCAGCAGCTATGGACTAGCGGGAGCAGATACGCAGTATTTT.

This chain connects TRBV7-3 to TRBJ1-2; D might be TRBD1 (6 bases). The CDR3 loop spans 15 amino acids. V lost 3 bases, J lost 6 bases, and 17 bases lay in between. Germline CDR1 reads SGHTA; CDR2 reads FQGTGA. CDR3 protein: CASSFRRGSSDGYTF. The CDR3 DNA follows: TGTGCCAGCAGCTTCCGCAGGGGATCATCGGATGGCTACACCTTC.

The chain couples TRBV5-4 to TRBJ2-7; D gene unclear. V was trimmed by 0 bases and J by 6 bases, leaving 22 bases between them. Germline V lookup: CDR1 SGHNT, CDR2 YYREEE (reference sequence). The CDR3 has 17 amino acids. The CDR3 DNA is TGTGCCAGCAGCTTGGCCGCGGCAAACGTTAGACGCCGCGAGCAGTACTTC. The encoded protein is CASSLAAANVRRREQYF.

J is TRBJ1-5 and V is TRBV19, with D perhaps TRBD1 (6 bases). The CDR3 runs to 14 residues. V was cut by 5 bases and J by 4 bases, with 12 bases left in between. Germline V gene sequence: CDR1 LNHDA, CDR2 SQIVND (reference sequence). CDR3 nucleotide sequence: TGTGCCAGTAGTGGGACAAGTGAGAATCAGCCCCAGCATTTT. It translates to CASSGTSENQPQHF. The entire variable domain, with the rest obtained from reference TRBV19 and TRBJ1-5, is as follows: DGGITQSPKYLFRKEGQNVTLSCEQNLNHDAMYWYRQDPGQGLRLIYYSQIVNDFQKGDIAEGYSVSREKKESFPLTVTSAQKNPTAFYLCASSGTSENQPQHFGDGTRLSIL.

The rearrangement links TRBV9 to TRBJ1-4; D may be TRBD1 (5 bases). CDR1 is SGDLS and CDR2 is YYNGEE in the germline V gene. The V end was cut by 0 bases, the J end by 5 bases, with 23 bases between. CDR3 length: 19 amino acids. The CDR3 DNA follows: TGTGCCAGCAGCGTAGAGCGGGACGGCCCCGGGGGAAGCAATGAAAAACTGTTTTTT. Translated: CASSVERDGPGGSNEKLFF.

In DNA form, the CDR3 reads TGTGCCAGCAGCGCCGGACAGGCGATCAATTCACCCCTCCACTTT. Translation gives CASSAGQAINSPLHF. J is TRBJ1-6 and V is TRBV9; 7 nucleotides align to TRBD1. The germline gives CDR1 SGDLS, CDR2 YYNGEE. V gave up 3 bases and J gave up 7 bases; unmatched junction bases: 7. CDR3 length: 15 residues. The full variable domain, in which reference TRBV9 and TRBJ1-6 provide the parts outside the CDR3, is DSGVTQTPKHLITATGQRVTLRCSPRSGDLSVYWYQQSLDQGLQFLIQYYNGEERAKGNILERFSAQQFPDLHSELNLSSLELGDSALYFCASSAGQAINSPLHFGNGTRLTVT.